This T cell receptor beta chain originates from a study of blood T cell repertoires in COVID-19. Study details: Sites across the United States, Italy and Spain contributed samples from acute and convalescent COVID-19. Nucleic acid was either cDNA or gDNA, and it came from T cells, B-cell-depleted T cells, or PBMCs.

This CDR3 is built from 13 residues. The V end was cut by 1 base, the J end by 5 bases, with 8 bases between. As originally analysed: Reference gene primer amplification gave estimated nucleated cell counts. Sequenced by immunoSEQ multiplex PCR; TCRdb stores in-frame clones only, minus some. For V, J and clone size, that table is used; D and trimming come from the DNA. The sample holds some 400,000 clones; around 84% are singletons and the top ten take around 1%. The sequence was collected from a human donor with acute or convalescent COVID-19. The donor label of this sample is uncertain. The rearrangement links TRBV12-3 or TRBV12-4 to TRBJ1-2; D uncertain. What was sequenced was peripheral blood. In DNA form, the CDR3 reads TGTGCCAGCAGTTTAGGGTCAGGATATGGCTACACCTTC. It yields the protein CASSLGSGYGYTF.